A selection of T cell receptor beta chains follows, all from one sample in a study of PD-1 blockade in classical Hodgkin lymphoma. Produced via immunoSEQ multiplex PCR; TCRdb's table is partial and in-frame only. The data hold just under 20,000 clones, with about 80% observed a single time. Material: CD4+ T cells from blood. These receptors were taken from a human donor with classical Hodgkin lymphoma. Each CDR3 is given with its conserved first and last residue. A D gene is named only where the DNA matches it firmly. Expanded clones are given a class, and other clones once, few, many or no size at all.

J gene | V gene | D gene | clone size | CDR3 protein | CDR3 DNA
TRBJ1-5 | TRBV27 | . | . | CASSLGSNQPQHF | TGTGCCAGCAGTTTAGGAAGCAATCAGCCCCAGCATTTT
TRBJ2-7 | TRBV19 | . | . | CASSRFGEQYF | TGTGCCAGTAGTCGATTTGGAGAGCAGTACTTC
TRBJ2-7 | TRBV7-9 | TRBD1 | . | CASSATGGSRIYYEQYF | TGTGCCAGCAGCGCTACAGGGGGCTCCAGAATATACTACGAGCAGTACTTC
TRBJ1-1 | TRBV2 | TRBD1 | . | CASRADRVGTEAFF | TGTGCCAGCAGAGCTGACAGGGTAGGCACTGAAGCTTTCTTT
TRBJ2-5 | TRBV7-9 | . | . | CASSLRAETQYF | TGTGCCAGCAGCTTAAGGGCGGAGACCCAGTACTTC
TRBJ1-2 | TRBV18 | . | . | CASSPNGRGGQYGYTF | TGTGCCAGCTCACCAAACGGACGGGGCGGTCAGTATGGCTACACCTTC
TRBJ2-3 | TRBV11-2 | TRBD2 | . | CASSRTSGTDTQYF | TGTGCCAGCAGCCGGACTAGCGGCACAGATACGCAGTATTTT
TRBJ2-7 | TRBV6-5 | TRBD1 | . | CASSYTPGTVPEQYF | TGTGCCAGCAGTTACACCCCAGGGACAGTCCCCGAGCAGTACTTC
TRBJ1-2 | TRBV5-1 | . | few | CASSLVSLANGYTF | TGCGCCAGCAGCTTGGTGTCGCTCGCAAACGGCTACACCTTC
TRBJ2-2 | TRBV7-6 | TRBD2 | . | CASSLAATNTGELFF | TGTGCCAGCAGCCTAGCGGCCACGAACACCGGGGAGCTGTTTTTT
TRBJ1-1 | TRBV7-9 | . | . | CASSPAGTSAFF | TGTGCCAGCAGCCCGGCGGGGACATCAGCTTTCTTT
TRBJ1-1 | TRBV28 | . | . | CASHPPGPNTEAFF | TGTGCCAGCCACCCGCCGGGGCCGAACACTGAAGCTTTCTTT
TRBJ2-7 | TRBV28 | . | . | CASSPPGQIYEQYF | TGTGCCAGCAGTCCCCCCGGACAGATTTACGAGCAGTACTTC
TRBJ1-4 | TRBV28 | . | . | CASTQGGGRLGEKLFF | TGTGCCAGCACCCAGGGAGGGGGGCGATTAGGTGAAAAACTGTTTTTT
TRBJ2-5 | TRBV5-8 | TRBD1 | . | CASSARTGTGAKETQYF | TGTGCCAGCAGCGCGCGAACCGGGACAGGGGCCAAAGAGACCCAGTACTTC
TRBJ2-2 | TRBV5-1 | . | . | CASSLSPTGAASGYTGELFF | TGCGCCAGCAGCTTGTCCCCGACAGGGGCGGCTAGCGGTTACACCGGGGAGCTGTTTTTT
TRBJ2-3 | TRBV5-1 | . | . | CASSLERAADTQYF | TGCGCCAGCAGCTTGGAAAGGGCGGCAGATACGCAGTATTTT
TRBJ1-1 | TRBV28 | . | . | CASSHRGGWGTEAFF | TGTGCCAGCAGTCATAGGGGGGGATGGGGCACTGAAGCTTTCTTT
TRBJ1-4 | TRBV5-1 | TRBD1 | . | CASSDMTGANEKLFF | TGCGCCAGCAGCGACATGACAGGGGCTAATGAAAAACTGTTTTTT
TRBJ2-7 | TRBV7-6 | . | . | CASSPYPGPHRTSYEQYF | TGTGCCAGCAGCCCATATCCGGGGCCACACCGCACCTCCTACGAGCAGTACTTC
TRBJ1-1 | TRBV5-1 | . | . | CASSLRTVMNTEAFF | TGCGCCAGCAGCCTTCGGACGGTAATGAACACTGAAGCTTTCTTT
TRBJ2-1 | TRBV5-1 | . | . | CASSVDSFSYNEQFF | TGCGCCAGCAGCGTTGACAGTTTCTCCTACAATGAGCAGTTCTTC
TRBJ2-3 | TRBV6-5 | . | . | CATTAPDTDTQYF | TGTGCCACCACAGCTCCGGACACAGATACGCAGTATTTT
TRBJ2-1 | TRBV7-3 | TRBD2 | . | CASSFSSGPRWEQFF | TGTGCCAGCAGCTTCTCTAGCGGGCCCCGTTGGGAGCAGTTCTTC
TRBJ1-2 | TRBV7-9 | . | . | CASSLANRTPEGYTF | TGTGCCAGCAGCTTAGCGAACAGGACACCCGAAGGCTACACCTTC
TRBJ1-2 | TRBV7-2 | TRBD1 | few | CASSASGTDYGYTF | TGTGCCAGCAGCGCCTCCGGGACAGACTATGGCTACACCTTC
TRBJ1-4 | TRBV18 | TRBD1 | . | CASSWTGEDEKLFF | TGTGCCAGCTCTTGGACAGGGGAGGATGAAAAACTGTTTTTT
TRBJ1-5 | TRBV25-1 | . | few | CASSESGTNQPQHF | TGTGCCAGCAGTGAATCGGGGACCAATCAGCCCCAGCATTTT
TRBJ2-3 | TRBV10-3 | . | . | CAISSGTTDTQYF | TGTGCCATCAGCTCCGGTACGACAGATACGCAGTATTTT
TRBJ1-3 | TRBV28 | . | . | CASSIPGRNTIYF | TGTGCCAGCAGCATACCAGGACGAAACACCATATATTTT
TRBJ2-1 | TRBV5-5 | . | . | CASSQQMQRWNEQFF | TGTGCCAGCAGCCAACAGATGCAAAGATGGAATGAGCAGTTCTTC
TRBJ2-6 | TRBV19 | TRBD1 | . | CASSLQGAAGANVLTF | TGTGCCAGTAGTCTACAGGGGGCGGCGGGGGCCAACGTCCTGACTTTC
TRBJ2-7 | TRBV4-2 | TRBD2 | . | CASSQDPAGGGYEQYF | TGTGCCAGCAGCCAAGATCCGGCGGGAGGGGGGTACGAGCAGTACTTC
TRBJ2-1 | TRBV5-4 | TRBD2 | . | CASSLESSGRSEQFF | TGTGCCAGCAGCTTGGAATCTAGCGGGAGAAGTGAGCAGTTCTTC
TRBJ1-1 | TRBV21-1 | . | . | CARGVAEAFF | TGTGCCAGGGGGGTAGCTGAAGCTTTCTTT
TRBJ1-3 | TRBV10-3 | . | few | CAVGLRGSSGNTIYF | TGTGCCGTCGGACTACGAGGGAGTTCTGGAAACACCATATATTTT
TRBJ2-1 | TRBV6-5 | . | once | CASSLQGLRPNEQFF | TGTGCCAGCAGTCTACAGGGCTTACGCCCCAATGAGCAGTTCTTC
TRBJ2-5 | TRBV2 | . | . | CASSRRYQETQYF | TGTGCCAGCAGTAGGCGGTACCAAGAGACCCAGTACTTC
TRBJ2-1 | TRBV9 | TRBD2 | . | CASSPQTSGRVDEQFF | TGTGCCAGCAGCCCCCAGACTAGCGGGAGGGTCGATGAGCAGTTCTTC
TRBJ2-1 | TRBV5-1 | TRBD2 | . | CASSLGPAGADNEQFF | TGCGCCAGCAGCTTGGGGCCAGCGGGAGCGGACAATGAGCAGTTCTTC
TRBJ2-3 | TRBV5-1 | . | . | CASSTQGLVDTQYF | TGCGCCAGCAGCACCCAGGGGCTGGTAGATACGCAGTATTTT
TRBJ2-7 | TRBV19 | . | . | CASSIAGLSSYEQYF | TGTGCCAGTAGTATAGCAGGCCTCAGCTCCTACGAGCAGTACTTC
TRBJ2-1 | TRBV5-1 | . | once | CASSLRDSSGNEQFF | TGCGCCAGCAGCTTGAGGGACTCTTCGGGCAATGAGCAGTTCTTC
TRBJ1-2 | TRBV5-5 | . | . | CASSPKGGGDYGYTF | TGTGCCAGCAGCCCCAAGGGGGGCGGGGACTATGGCTACACCTTC
TRBJ2-7 | TRBV5-1 | . | . | CASSFSGEVYEQYF | TGCGCCAGCAGCTTCTCGGGAGAGGTTTACGAGCAGTACTTC
TRBJ1-1 | TRBV7-9 | . | . | CASSLKGTEAFF | TGTGCCAGCAGCTTAAAAGGAACTGAAGCTTTCTTT
TRBJ2-1 | TRBV27 | TRBD2 | . | CASSSFLADPYNEQFF | TGTGCCAGCAGTTCCTTTCTAGCGGACCCCTACAATGAGCAGTTCTTC
TRBJ2-7 | TRBV6-6 | TRBD2 | . | CASRLAGEYEQYF | TGTGCCAGCAGGCTAGCGGGAGAATACGAGCAGTACTTC
TRBJ1-5 | TRBV6-5 | . | . | CASSPETHPGAQHF | TGTGCCAGTTCTCCAGAGACCCACCCTGGGGCCCAGCATTTT
TRBJ2-3 | TRBV19 | . | few | CASSIEATSGTDTQYF | TGTGCCAGTAGTATTGAGGCGACTAGTGGTACAGATACGCAGTATTTT
TRBJ2-2 | TRBV28 | . | few | CASSSPGELFF | TGTGCCAGCAGTTCCCCCGGGGAGCTGTTTTTT
TRBJ2-1 | TRBV7-9 | . | . | CASSSSFPYNEQFF | TGTGCCAGCAGCTCTAGCTTCCCCTACAATGAGCAGTTCTTC
TRBJ1-2 | TRBV25-1 | TRBD1 | few | CASSVTGTDGYTF | TGTGCCAGCAGCGTTACCGGGACAGATGGCTACACCTTC
TRBJ2-6 | TRBV7-9 | . | . | CASSLLREAGANVLTF | TGTGCCAGCAGCTTGTTACGAGAAGCTGGGGCCAACGTCCTGACTTTC
TRBJ1-1 | TRBV28 | . | . | CASSLSGANTEAFF | TGTGCCAGCAGTTTATCAGGCGCAAACACTGAAGCTTTCTTT
TRBJ2-3 | TRBV5-1 | . | . | CASSLPTDTQYF | TGCGCCAGCAGCCTCCCTACAGATACGCAGTATTTT
TRBJ1-5 | TRBV7-8 | . | . | CASSLVGQLGQPQHF | TGTGCCAGCAGCTTAGTTGGCCAATTGGGTCAGCCCCAGCATTTT
TRBJ1-3 | TRBV25-1 | . | . | CASSEPGGNTIYF | TGTGCCAGCAGTGAACCAGGGGGAAACACCATATATTTT